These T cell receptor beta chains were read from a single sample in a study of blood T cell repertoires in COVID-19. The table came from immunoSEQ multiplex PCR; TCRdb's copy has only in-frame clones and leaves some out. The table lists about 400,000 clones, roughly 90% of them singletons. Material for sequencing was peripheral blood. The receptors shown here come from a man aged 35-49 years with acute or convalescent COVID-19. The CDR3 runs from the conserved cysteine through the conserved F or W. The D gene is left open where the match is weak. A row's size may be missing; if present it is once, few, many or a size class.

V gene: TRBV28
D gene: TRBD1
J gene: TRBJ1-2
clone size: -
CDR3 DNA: TGTGCCAGCGGCACCGGGACAGGGGGCACCTTC
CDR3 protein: CASGTGTGGTF

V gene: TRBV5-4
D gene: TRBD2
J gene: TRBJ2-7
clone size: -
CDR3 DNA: TGTGCCAGCAGCTCAACCGGGACTAGCTACGAGCAGTACTTC
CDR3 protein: CASSSTGTSYEQYF

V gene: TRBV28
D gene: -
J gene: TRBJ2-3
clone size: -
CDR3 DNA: TGTGCCAGCAGCCTACCACATACAGGGACGGAAGCGACAGATACGCAGTATTTT
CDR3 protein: CASSLPHTGTEATDTQYF

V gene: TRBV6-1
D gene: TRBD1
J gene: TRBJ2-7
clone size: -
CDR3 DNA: TGTGCCAGCAGTGAAGGGATTCCGGGACAGGGGAACTACGAGCAGTACTTC
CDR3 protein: CASSEGIPGQGNYEQYF

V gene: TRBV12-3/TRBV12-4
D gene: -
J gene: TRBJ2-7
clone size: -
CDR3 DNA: TGTGCCAGCAGTCCAGGGGGACTCTACGAGCAGTACTTC
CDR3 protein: CASSPGGLYEQYF

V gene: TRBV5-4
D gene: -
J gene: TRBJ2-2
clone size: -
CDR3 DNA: TGTGCCAGCAGCCCACGACAGAACACCGGGGAGCTGTTTTTT
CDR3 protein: CASSPRQNTGELFF

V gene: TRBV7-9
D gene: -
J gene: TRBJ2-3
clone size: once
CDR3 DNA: TGTGCCAGCAGCTTGCGATTGTCTAGCGCAGATACGCAGTATTTT
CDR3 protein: CASSLRLSSADTQYF

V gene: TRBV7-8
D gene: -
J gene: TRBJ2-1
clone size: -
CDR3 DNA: TGTGCCAGCAGCCCTCTCTCCTACAATGAGCAGTTCTTC
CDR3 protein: CASSPLSYNEQFF

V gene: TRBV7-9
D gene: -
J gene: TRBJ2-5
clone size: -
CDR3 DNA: TGTGCCAGCAACTCCCGGGGTGGTCGGCCGCGGGAGACCCAGTACTTC
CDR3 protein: CASNSRGGRPRETQYF

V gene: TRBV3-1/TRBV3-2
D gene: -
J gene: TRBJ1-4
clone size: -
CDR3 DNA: TGTGCCAGCAGCCAAGGGACTGTCACTAATGAAAAACTGTTTTTT
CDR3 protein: CASSQGTVTNEKLFF

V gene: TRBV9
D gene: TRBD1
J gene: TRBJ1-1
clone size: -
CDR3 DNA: TGTGCCAGCAGCGCCGGGACAGGGACTGAAGCTTTCTTT
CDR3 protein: CASSAGTGTEAFF

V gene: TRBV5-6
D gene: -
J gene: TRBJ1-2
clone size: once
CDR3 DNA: TGTGCCAGCAGCTTGCCGGGGGTACGGGTAGGCTACACCTTC
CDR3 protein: CASSLPGVRVGYTF

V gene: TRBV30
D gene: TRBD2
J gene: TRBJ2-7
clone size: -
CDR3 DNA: TGTGCCTGGAGGGGGACTAGCGGGAGTTTCGAGCAGTACTTC
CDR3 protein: CAWRGTSGSFEQYF

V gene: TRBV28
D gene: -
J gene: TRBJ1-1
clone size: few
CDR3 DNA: TGTGCCAGCATGGTGGCCACTGAAGCTTTCTTT
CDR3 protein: CASMVATEAFF

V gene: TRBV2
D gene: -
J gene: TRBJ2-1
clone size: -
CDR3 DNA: TGTGCCAGCAGGGACTTTAGCTCCTACAATGAGCAGTTCTTC
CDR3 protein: CASRDFSSYNEQFF

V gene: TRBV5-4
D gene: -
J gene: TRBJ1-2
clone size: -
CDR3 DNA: TGTGCCAGCAGCTTGGTTAAGGGGGTTTACTATGGCTACACCTTC
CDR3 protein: CASSLVKGVYYGYTF

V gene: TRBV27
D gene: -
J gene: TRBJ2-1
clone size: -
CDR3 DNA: TGTGCCAGCAGTTCCGCCGGGACTTCCTACTACAATGAGCAGTTCTTC
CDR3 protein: CASSSAGTSYYNEQFF

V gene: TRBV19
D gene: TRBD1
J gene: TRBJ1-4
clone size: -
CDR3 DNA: TGTGCCAGTGATACAGGGGGCTTCGAAAAACTGTTTTTT
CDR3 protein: CASDTGGFEKLFF

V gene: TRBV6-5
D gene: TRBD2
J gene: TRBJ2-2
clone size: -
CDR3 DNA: TGTGCCAACCGAGGGGCCACTAGCGGGAGTTTGATTTTT
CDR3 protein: CANRGATSGSLIF

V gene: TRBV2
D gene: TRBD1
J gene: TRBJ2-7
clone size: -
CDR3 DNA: TGTGCCAGCAGTGCTCCGGACAGGGGGGACGAGCAGTACTTC
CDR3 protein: CASSAPDRGDEQYF

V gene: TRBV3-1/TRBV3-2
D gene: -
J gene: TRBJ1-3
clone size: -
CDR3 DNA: TGTGCCAGCAGCCTAGGCGACAGGCTCTCTGGAAACACCATATATTTT
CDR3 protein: CASSLGDRLSGNTIYF

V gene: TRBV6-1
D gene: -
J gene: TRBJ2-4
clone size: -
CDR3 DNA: TGTGCCAGCAGTGACCCCAACCTCAGGACACTCATTCAGTACTTC
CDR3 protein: CASSDPNLRTLIQYF

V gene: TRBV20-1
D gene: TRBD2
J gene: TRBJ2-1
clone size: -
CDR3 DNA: TGCAGTGCTAGTCCTAGCGGAGTTTACAATGAGCAGTTCTTC
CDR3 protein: CSASPSGVYNEQFF

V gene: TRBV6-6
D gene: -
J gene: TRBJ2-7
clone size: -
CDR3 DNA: TGTGCCAGCAGTATCGTCGGGGGGCCCCACGAGCAGTACTTC
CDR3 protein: CASSIVGGPHEQYF

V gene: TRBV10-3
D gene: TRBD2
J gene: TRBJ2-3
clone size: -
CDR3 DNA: TGTGCCATCCGGGGGGGAGCGGGAGTTTCAGATACGCAGTATTTT
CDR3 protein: CAIRGGAGVSDTQYF

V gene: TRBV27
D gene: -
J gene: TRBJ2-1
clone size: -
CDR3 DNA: TGTGCCAGCAGTTTACGACCCGAACGAGGTGAGCAGTTCTTC
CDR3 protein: CASSLRPERGEQFF

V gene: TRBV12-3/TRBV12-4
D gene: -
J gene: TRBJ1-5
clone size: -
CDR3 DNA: TGTGCCAGCAGTTTTGGGGAGAATCAGCCCCAGCATTTT
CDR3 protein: CASSFGENQPQHF

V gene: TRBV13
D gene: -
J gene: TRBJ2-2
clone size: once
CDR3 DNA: TGTGCCAGCAGCTTATGGATCGGGGTCCGAACCGGGGAGCTGTTTTTT
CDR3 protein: CASSLWIGVRTGELFF

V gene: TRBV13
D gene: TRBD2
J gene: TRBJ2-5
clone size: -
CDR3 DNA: TGTGCCAGCAGCTTGCGGGGGGGCCGGTGGGAGACCCAGTACTTC
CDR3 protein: CASSLRGGRWETQYF